The 7 T cell receptor beta chains below come from one sample, sequenced in a study of human T cells and chemical hapten exposure. Each CDR3 protein is one row after TCRdb ran MiXCR on the RACE reads. In the table there are 120,000 or so distinct CDR3 sequences, roughly 13% of which are singletons. Specified time point: patch test 1, 2 weeks after DPC sensitization. Documented treatment: therapeutic diphenylcyclopropenone sensitization with weekly scalp DPC. Sequencing used whole blood, obtained in connection with sensitization to the hapten diphenylcyclopropenone (DPC). These receptors were collected from a man younger than 35 with alopecia areata. Some clones in this sample may be carry-over from other donors' samples.

This clonotype turned up a few times. This rearrangement joins TRBV7-9 to TRBJ1-6; D unclear. Germline V lookup: CDR1 SEHNR, CDR2 FQNEAQ (reference sequence). The length of the CDR3 is 16 residues. Trimming shortened V by 7 bases and J by 7 bases, and 20 bases separated the two germline ends. The CDR3 DNA sequence: TGTGCCAGCACCCCGGTGGGTCTGGAGACCAATTCACCCCTCCACTTT. This gives the protein CASTPVGLETNSPLHF.

This clonotype occurred a few times. V and J are TRBV6-2 or TRBV6-3 and TRBJ1-2; tentatively, D is TRBD1 (6 bases). CDR1 and CDR2 (germline): MNHEY, SVGEGT. Deletions cut 0 bases from V and 8 bases from J, with 13 bases between. The CDR3 covers 14 residues. CDR3 sequence reads: CASSYSVRGGGYTF. In DNA, the CDR3 is TGTGCCAGCAGTTACTCTGTCAGGGGTGGCGGCTACACCTTC.

This clonotype was seen a few times. This rearrangement joins TRBV9 to TRBJ1-3; D remains ambiguous. The CDR3 consists of 17 residues. Germline V lookup: CDR1 SGDLS, CDR2 YYNGEE. Trimming took off 3 bases at V and 0 bases at J, with 16 bases between the two ends. CDR3 bases: TGTGCCAGCAGCGACATGCGAAAGGCCAGCTCTGGAAACACCATATATTTT. Amino acid sequence: CASSDMRKASSGNTIYF.

The table lists this clonotype with many counts. The gene calls are TRBV3-1 and TRBJ1-1, with 9 bases identical to TRBD1. The V and J ends lost 1 base and 0 bases, in that order; junction bases with no gene match: 9. The CDR3 is 18 residues long. Germline values: CDR1 LGHDT, CDR2 YNNKEL (reference sequence). The DNA of the CDR3 is TGTGCCAGCAGCCAAGTATCGGACAGGGGTTGGTTGAACACTGAAGCTTTCTTT. Translated, it gives CASSQVSDRGWLNTEAFF.

This clonotype was seen only a few times. The chain joins TRBV5-6 to TRBJ2-2; possibly TRBD1 or TRBD2 for D (5 bases each). The V end was cut by 4 bases, the J end by 4 bases, with 11 bases between. The germline V gene encodes CDR1 SGHDT and CDR2 YYEEEE. CDR3 length: 14 amino acids. The CDR3 region is CASSGNGGTGELFF. CDR3 nucleotides: TGTGCCAGCAGCGGGAATGGGGGCACCGGGGAGCTGTTTTTT.

This sequence joins TRBV7-2 and TRBJ2-1, with D tentatively TRBD1 (6 bases). CDR1 and CDR2 (germline): SGHTA, FQGNSA. The CDR3 length is 13 residues. The V gene lost 1 base and the J gene lost 5 bases, with 6 bases spanning the gap. The CDR3 loop reads CASSLGTDNEQFF. CDR3 nucleotide sequence: TGTGCCAGCAGCTTAGGGACAGACAATGAGCAGTTCTTC.

This chain joins TRBV4-1 and TRBJ2-7, with 7 positions matching TRBD1. The CDR3 sequence is 15 residues long. The germline CDR1 and CDR2 sequences are MGHRA and YSYEKL. V was pared by 4 bases and J by 0 bases, with 6 bases of the junction left unmatched. The CDR3 region has the DNA TGCGCCAGCAGCCTAAGAGGGGACAGCTCCTACGAGCAGTACTTC. This gives the protein CASSLRGDSSYEQYF.